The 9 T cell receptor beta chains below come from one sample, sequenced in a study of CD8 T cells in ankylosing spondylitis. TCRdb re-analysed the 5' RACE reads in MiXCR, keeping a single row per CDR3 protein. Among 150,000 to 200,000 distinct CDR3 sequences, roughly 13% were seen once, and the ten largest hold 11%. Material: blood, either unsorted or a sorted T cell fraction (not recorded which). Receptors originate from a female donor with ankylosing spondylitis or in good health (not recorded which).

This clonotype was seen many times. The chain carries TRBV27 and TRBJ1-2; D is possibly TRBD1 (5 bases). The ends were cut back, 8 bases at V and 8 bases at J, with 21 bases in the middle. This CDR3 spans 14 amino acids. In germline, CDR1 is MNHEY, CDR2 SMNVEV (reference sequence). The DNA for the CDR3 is TGTGCCAGCGGGGGACTCGGCGGACTTAAAGGCTACACCTTC. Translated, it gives CASGGLGGLKGYTF.

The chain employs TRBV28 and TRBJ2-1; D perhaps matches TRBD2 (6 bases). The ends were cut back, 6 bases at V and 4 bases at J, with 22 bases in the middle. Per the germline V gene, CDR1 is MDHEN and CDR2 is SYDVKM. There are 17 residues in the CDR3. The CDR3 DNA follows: TGTGCCAGCAGCCTTGAATTGGCAGCAGGAGGGTACAATGAGCAGTTCTTC. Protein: CASSLELAAGGYNEQFF.

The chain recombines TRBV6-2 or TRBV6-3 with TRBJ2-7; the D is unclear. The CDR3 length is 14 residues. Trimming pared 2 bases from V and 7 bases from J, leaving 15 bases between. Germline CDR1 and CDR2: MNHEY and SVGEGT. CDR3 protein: CASSYDSVPREQYF. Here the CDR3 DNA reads TGTGCCAGCAGTTACGATTCGGTCCCTAGGGAGCAGTACTTC.

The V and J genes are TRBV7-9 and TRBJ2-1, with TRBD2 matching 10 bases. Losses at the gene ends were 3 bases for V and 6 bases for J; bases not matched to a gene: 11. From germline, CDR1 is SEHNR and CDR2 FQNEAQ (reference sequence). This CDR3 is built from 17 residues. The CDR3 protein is CASSFGTSAKFTNEQFF. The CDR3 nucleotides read TGTGCCAGCAGCTTCGGGACTAGCGCGAAATTCACCAATGAGCAGTTCTTC.

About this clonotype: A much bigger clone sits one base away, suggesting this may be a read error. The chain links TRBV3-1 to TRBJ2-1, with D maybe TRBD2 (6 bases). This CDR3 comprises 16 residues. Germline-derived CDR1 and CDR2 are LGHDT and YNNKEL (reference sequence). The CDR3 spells CASSAPGTFEGNEQLF. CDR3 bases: TGTGCCAGCAGCGCCCCCGGGACTTTTGAGGGGAATGAGCAGCTCTTC.

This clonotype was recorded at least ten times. The CDR3 sequence: CSARRRSLSNQPQHF. Written as DNA, the CDR3 is TGCAGTGCTAGACGCAGAAGCCTCTCCAATCAGCCCCAGCATTTT. The rearrangement links TRBV20-1 to TRBJ1-5; D is undetermined. The CDR3 is made up of 15 amino acids. Germline assignment: CDR1 DFQATT and CDR2 SNEGSKA (reference sequence). Trimming took 2 bases from V and 3 from J, leaving 14 bases between them.

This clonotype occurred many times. Here the CDR3 reads CSASDRNYGYTF. The DNA for the CDR3 is TGCAGTGCTTCAGACCGTAACTATGGCTACACCTTC. The rearrangement links TRBV20-1 to TRBJ1-2; D ambiguous. The CDR3 length is 12 residues. V was shortened by 5 bases and J by 1 base, with 8 bases between the two germline ends. Germline V gives CDR1 DFQATT, CDR2 SNEGSKA (reference sequence).

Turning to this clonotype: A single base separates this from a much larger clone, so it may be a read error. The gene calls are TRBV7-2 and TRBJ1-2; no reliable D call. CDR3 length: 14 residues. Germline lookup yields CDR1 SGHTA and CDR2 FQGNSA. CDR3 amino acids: CASSRRTENYVYTF. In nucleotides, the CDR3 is TGTGCCAGCAGCCGACGGACCGAAAACTATGTCTACACCTTC.

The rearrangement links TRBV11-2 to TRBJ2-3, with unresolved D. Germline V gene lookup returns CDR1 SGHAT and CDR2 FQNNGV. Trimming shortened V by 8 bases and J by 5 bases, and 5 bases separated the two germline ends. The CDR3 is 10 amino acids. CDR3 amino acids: CASYGDTQYF. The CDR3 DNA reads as TGTGCCAGCTATGGAGATACGCAGTATTTT.